The 29 T cell receptor beta chains below come from one sample, sequenced in a study of vaccination effects on CD4 cells after COVID-19. Sequenced by immunoSEQ multiplex PCR; TCRdb stores in-frame clones only, minus some. Among 55,000 to 80,000 clones, about 80% were seen once, and the ten largest hold 12%. What these receptors recognize is not known. In the ViraFEST assay, antigen-specific CD4+ clonotypes were identified by expansion after peptide-pool stimulation. At the end of roughly ten days of culture, CD4+ T cells were isolated. The vaccine recipients had no prior SARS-CoV-2 infection, with negative nucleocapsid antibodies. The sample in question was CD4+ T cells from PBMCs cultured with SARS-CoV-2 spike peptides, obtained before COVID-19 vaccination. Receptors originate from a human donor who received a COVID-19 vaccine.

This clone was counted a single time. The V and J genes are TRBV29-1 and TRBJ2-1, with TRBD2 identical over 8 bases. The germline CDR1 and CDR2 sequences are SQVTM and ANQGSEA. V lost 1 base, J lost 2 bases, and 7 bases stayed unmatched. The CDR3 is 16 residues long. CDR3 bases: TGCAGCGTTGAAGTGGGGCGGGGGGCTACCTACAATGAGCAGTTCTTC. As protein: CSVEVGRGATYNEQFF.

This chain uses TRBV3-1 (or the pseudogene TRBV3-2) with TRBJ2-3; 7 bases match TRBD2. CDR1 is LGHDT, CDR2 YNNKEL, per germline (reference sequence). The CDR3 runs to 13 residues. V dropped 8 bases and J dropped 3; count of bases not matched to a gene: 5. The CDR3 is CASRDYSTDTQYF. The CDR3 DNA is TGTGCCAGCCGGGACTATTCTACAGATACGCAGTATTTT.

The V gene is TRBV6-5, the J gene TRBJ2-4; 8 positions match TRBD1. The J segment lost 6 bases and the V segment lost 6 bases, leaving 10 bases of the junction unmatched. The CDR3 totals 15 residues. CDR1 and CDR2 (germline): MNHEY, SVGAGI. Written as DNA, the CDR3 is TGTGCCAGCAGGGCGCCTAGACAGGGGCCAAACATTCAGTACTTC. Translating it yields CASRAPRQGPNIQYF.

The chain couples TRBV3-1 (or the pseudogene TRBV3-2) to TRBJ2-6; 7 bases agree with TRBD1. The germline CDR1 and CDR2 sequences are LGHDT and YNNKEL (reference sequence). Trimming removed 1 base from V and 0 bases from J; junction bases left unmatched: 3. The CDR3 length is 17 residues. CDR3 amino acids: CASSQGQGRSGANVLTF. Written as DNA, the CDR3 is TGTGCCAGCAGCCAAGGACAGGGCCGCTCTGGGGCCAACGTCCTGACTTTC.

This clone was counted between two and nine times. The V and J genes are TRBV30 and TRBJ1-5; D gene uncertain. This CDR3 spans 12 amino acids. Germline values: CDR1 GTSNPN, CDR2 SVGIG (reference sequence). Trimming removed 2 bases from V and 4 bases from J, with 6 bases in between. The CDR3 DNA is TGTGCCTGGAGTTTTAGGAATCAGCCCCAGCATTTT. This gives the protein CAWSFRNQPQHF.

This clone was counted a few times. V usage is TRBV18 and J usage is TRBJ2-1, with TRBD1 as a possible D gene (5 bases). The germline gives CDR1 KGHSH, CDR2 LQKENI. This CDR3 is built from 13 residues. V shed 4 bases and J shed 9 bases, with 13 bases lying between them. Here the CDR3 reads CASSRGLQAEQFF. The CDR3 DNA reads as TGTGCCAGCTCACGGGGCTTACAGGCTGAGCAGTTCTTC.

The chain combines TRBV6-4 with TRBJ1-3, with no clear D. The CDR3 spans 15 residues. CDR1 and CDR2 (germline): MRHNA, SNTAGT. V was cut by 4 bases and J by 3 bases, with 13 bases left in between. In DNA, the CDR3 is TGTGCCAGCAGTGTAACCGTCAGTGGTGGAAACACCATATATTTT. Encoded protein: CASSVTVSGGNTIYF.

In its sample, this clone was seen a few times. This sequence joins TRBV5-6 and TRBJ1-2, with 10 bases lining up with TRBD1. The CDR3 contains 15 residues. V was pared by 4 bases and J by 5 bases, with 8 bases of the junction left unmatched. Germline V lookup: CDR1 SGHDT, CDR2 YYEEEE. The CDR3 sequence: CASSLTGGVGYGYTF. The CDR3 DNA reads as TGTGCCAGCAGCCTGACAGGGGGCGTTGGATATGGCTACACCTTC. The full variable domain, rest sourced from reference TRBV5-6 and TRBJ1-2, is DAGVTQSPTHLIKTRGQQVTLRCSPKSGHDTVSWYQQALGQGPQFIFQYYEEEERQRGNFPDRFSGHQFPNYSSELNVNALLLGDSALYLCASSLTGGVGYGYTFGSGTRLTVV.

This rearrangement joins TRBV5-6 to TRBJ1-6; D is unresolved. V lost 4 bases and J lost 2, with 16 bases in between. The CDR3 length is 17 residues. CDR1 and CDR2 (germline): SGHDT, YYEEEE. The CDR3 sequence: CASSGGRSPTYNSPLHF. The CDR3 bases are TGTGCCAGCAGCGGAGGCCGATCGCCCACCTATAATTCACCCCTCCACTTT. The variable domain in full, with the rest retrieved from reference TRBV5-6 and TRBJ1-6, is DAGVTQSPTHLIKTRGQQVTLRCSPKSGHDTVSWYQQALGQGPQFIFQYYEEEERQRGNFPDRFSGHQFPNYSSELNVNALLLGDSALYLCASSGGRSPTYNSPLHFGNGTRLTVT.

The chain employs TRBV21-1 and TRBJ1-4; no check of the table's D call, TRBD1, against the DNA was made. TRBV21-1 is flagged as a pseudogene. This CDR3 has 17 amino acids. The CDR3 region is CASSKGWAGWLVEKLFF. DNA of the CDR3: TGTGCCAGCAGCAAAGGGTGGGCAGGGTGGTTGGTTGAAAAACTGTTTTTT.

CDR3 protein: CASSTGVSGANVLTF. The CDR3 DNA is TGTGCCAGTAGTACCGGGGTTTCGGGGGCCAACGTCCTGACTTTC. This chain joins TRBV19 and TRBJ2-6, with a possible D match to TRBD2 (5 bases). Germline V gene data show CDR1 as LNHDA and CDR2 as SQIVND (reference sequence). Deletions cut 4 bases from V and 4 bases from J, with 11 bases between. This CDR3 region has 15 residues.

This chain connects TRBV5-1 to TRBJ2-5; no clear D gene. From germline, CDR1 is SGHRS and CDR2 YFSETQ. V dropped 1 base and J dropped 4 bases, with 5 bases sitting between them. This CDR3 has 12 residues. The CDR3: CASSLSAETQYF. CDR3 nucleotide sequence: TGCGCCAGCAGCTTGTCTGCAGAGACCCAGTACTTC.

The rearrangement joins TRBV27 to TRBJ1-1; possible D gene TRBD1, 5 bases. Trimming took off 6 bases at V and 7 bases at J, with 18 bases between the two ends. CDR1 MNHEY and CDR2 SMNVEV come from the germline V gene (reference sequence). The CDR3 is made up of 14 amino acids. The CDR3 bases are TGTGCCAGCAGGTCCCTAGCGGGGCGGTATGAAGCTTTCTTT. It specifies CASRSLAGRYEAFF.

V is TRBV28 and J is TRBJ1-2, with TRBD1 identical over 7 bases. CDR1 is MDHEN, CDR2 SYDVKM, per germline. Trimming at V came to 0 bases and at J to 14 bases, leaving 6 bases not matched to a gene. This CDR3 is built from 12 residues. The CDR3 nucleotides are TGTGCCAGCAGTTTATGGACAGGGCCAGGAACCTTC. Protein sequence: CASSLWTGPGTF.

The rearrangement uses TRBV5-8 and TRBJ2-1, with a weak D call TRBD1 (5 bases). The V and J ends lost 1 base and 0 bases respectively, with 11 bases between them. Germline V gene lookup returns CDR1 SGHTS and CDR2 YDEGEE. This CDR3 is built from 16 residues. CDR3 DNA: TGTGCCAGCAGCTTGTTGCGGACAATCTCCTACAATGAGCAGTTCTTC. It encodes CASSLLRTISYNEQFF.

The chain recombines TRBV5-1 with TRBJ2-3; either TRBD1 or TRBD2 may supply D (5 bases each). V was pared by 3 bases and J by 3 bases, with 5 bases between. The CDR3 is made up of 12 amino acids. The germline CDR1 and CDR2 sequences are SGHRS and YFSETQ. The CDR3 reads CASSWGTDTQYF. DNA for the CDR3: TGCGCCAGCAGCTGGGGGACAGATACGCAGTATTTT.

This sequence joins TRBV6-5 and TRBJ1-1; D is perhaps TRBD1 (5 bases). Trimming cost V 0 bases and J 6 bases, with 11 bases left between them. The CDR3 consists of 14 residues. Looked up from germline, CDR1 is MNHEY and CDR2 is SVGAGI. CDR3 protein: CASSYSAGKAEAFF. The DNA for the CDR3 is TGTGCCAGCAGTTACTCGGCAGGGAAGGCTGAAGCTTTCTTT.

The CDR3, as DNA: TGTGCCAGCAGTTACTCGCTCGGTTATGGCTACACCTTC. It translates to CASSYSLGYGYTF. The J gene is TRBJ1-2, the V gene TRBV6-5; no clear D gene. CDR1 MNHEY and CDR2 SVGAGI come from the germline V gene. This CDR3 has 13 residues. With 0 bases removed from V and 5 bases from J, the gap between germline ends came to 7 bases.

The gene calls are TRBV7-9 and TRBJ1-1, with D maybe TRBD1 (6 bases). V dropped 5 bases and J dropped 5 bases, with 15 bases sitting between them. Per germline, CDR1 SEHNR and CDR2 FQNEAQ (reference sequence). CDR3 length equals 14 residues. The CDR3, as DNA: TGTGCCAGCAGCCCGACCCTTACAGGGACTGAAGCTTTCTTT. Translating it yields CASSPTLTGTEAFF.

This clone has just a few counts. The chain combines TRBV3-1 (or the pseudogene TRBV3-2) with TRBJ2-5; D uncertain. The length of the CDR3 is 13 residues. Germline V gene data show CDR1 as LGHDT and CDR2 as YNNKEL (reference sequence). The V end lost 1 base, the J end lost 2 bases, and 5 bases lay between the germline ends. The DNA of the CDR3 is TGTGCCAGCAGCCAAGGCAGACAAGAGACCCAGTACTTC. The encoded protein is CASSQGRQETQYF.

The genes are TRBV6-5 and TRBJ1-2, with 9 bases that match TRBD1. The ends lost 7 bases at V and 5 bases at J; junction bases unmatched: 11. Germline V gene sequence: CDR1 MNHEY, CDR2 SVGAGI. The CDR3 covers 15 residues. The CDR3 bases are TGTGCCAGCATGGGAACCGGGACAGGGTATTATGGCTACACCTTC. This gives the protein CASMGTGTGYYGYTF.

V is TRBV11-2 and J is TRBJ1-2; 7 nucleotides line up with TRBD1. This CDR3 spans 14 amino acids. J lost 4 bases, V lost 5 bases, and 7 bases had no gene match. In germline, CDR1 is SGHAT, CDR2 FQNNGV. The chain's CDR3 is CASSTTGAVYGYTF. CDR3 coding DNA: TGTGCCAGCAGCACAACAGGGGCGGTCTATGGCTACACCTTC.

The chain couples TRBV5-4 to TRBJ2-1; D gene ambiguous. V dropped 5 bases and J dropped 0 bases, with 12 bases sitting between them. The length of the CDR3 is 15 residues. Germline assignment: CDR1 SGHNT and CDR2 YYREEE (reference sequence). As DNA, the CDR3 is TGTGCCAGCAGTAACGGTGTTAGCTCCTACAATGAGCAGTTCTTC. Translation: CASSNGVSSYNEQFF. Looking up the rest from reference TRBV5-4 and TRBJ2-1 gives the full variable domain: ETGVTQSPTHLIKTRGQQVTLRCSSQSGHNTVSWYQQALGQGPQFIFQYYREEENGRGNFPPRFSGLQFPNYSSELNVNALELDDSALYLCASSNGVSSYNEQFFGPGTRLTVL.

The V call is TRBV11-2, the J call TRBJ1-1; 8 nucleotides align to TRBD1. The CDR3 runs to 13 residues. Germline V gives CDR1 SGHAT, CDR2 FQNNGV. V trimming: 8 bases; J trimming: 4 bases; junction bases outside the gene matches: 6. CDR3 sequence reads: CASSRTGLTEAFF. The CDR3 nucleotides are TGTGCCAGCTCCCGGACAGGGCTCACTGAAGCTTTCTTT.

The CDR3 DNA reads TGTGCCAGCAGCGTGGGACAGACCCGAAGAGGGGGTACTGAAGCTTTCTTT. It specifies CASSVGQTRRGGTEAFF. The chain carries TRBV5-8 and TRBJ1-1; TRBD1 matches at 7 bases. CDR1 and CDR2 (germline): SGHTS, YDEGEE. The junction had 17 bases not matched to a gene; V was cut back by 4 bases and J by 5 bases. This CDR3 is 17 amino acids long.

The rearrangement joins TRBV5-1 to TRBJ2-2, with a tentative D call TRBD1 (6 bases). V lost 0 bases to trimming and J lost 5 bases, with 14 bases between them. This CDR3 region has 16 residues. Germline assignment: CDR1 SGHRS and CDR2 YFSETQ. CDR3 sequence: CASSLARGASTGELFF. The CDR3 DNA reads TGCGCCAGCAGCTTGGCCAGGGGCGCATCGACCGGGGAGCTGTTTTTT.

The chain carries TRBV5-1 and TRBJ1-1, with TRBD1 as a possible D gene (6 bases). Germline CDR1 SGHRS, CDR2 YFSETQ. Trimming left V 4 bases short and J 2 bases short, with 18 bases between. The CDR3 spans 16 residues. CDR3 DNA sequence: TGCGCCAGCAGCCGGGGGCCCGGACAGTTAAACACTGAAGCTTTCTTT. It yields the protein CASSRGPGQLNTEAFF.

The chain couples TRBV6-1 to TRBJ1-5, with TRBD1 as a possible D gene (5 bases). Deletions cut 1 base from V and 7 bases from J, with 11 bases between. The germline CDR1 and CDR2 sequences are MNHNS and SASEGT. The CDR3 extends over 14 amino acids. The CDR3 region is CASSEGQGNQPQHF. The DNA of the CDR3 is TGTGCCAGCAGTGAAGGGCAGGGTAACCAGCCCCAGCATTTT.

V gene TRBV19 combines with J gene TRBJ1-5; perhaps TRBD1 as D (5 bases). With 2 bases removed from V and 7 bases from J, the gap between germline ends came to 15 bases. Germline CDR1 reads LNHDA; CDR2 reads SQIVND (reference sequence). This CDR3 region has 15 residues. CDR3: CASSIHATGGQPQHF. For the CDR3, the DNA is TGTGCCAGTAGTATACATGCAACAGGTGGGCAGCCCCAGCATTTT.